Listed here are 17 T cell receptor beta chains from one sample, sequenced in a study of T cells after somatic rescue of genetic block. Profiling relied on immunoSEQ multiplex PCR, and the TCRdb table lists in-frame clones only, not all of them. Here the sample spans roughly 11,000 clones, around 71% being singletons. Material: peripheral blood mononuclear cells (PBMCs). The receptors stem from a boy aged 10-17 years.

The chain's CDR3 is CASSLSTVRGTDTQYF. Here the CDR3 DNA reads TGTGCCAGCAGTTTATCCACCGTTAGGGGCACAGATACGCAGTATTTT. J is TRBJ2-3 and V is TRBV7-3; D is undetermined. V was clipped by 6 bases and J by 1 base, with 17 bases between them. Germline assignment: CDR1 SGHTA and CDR2 FQGTGA. The CDR3 is made up of 16 amino acids.

V usage is TRBV6-5 and J usage is TRBJ2-5; D gene ambiguous. The CDR3 runs 14 residues. The V end lost 0 bases, the J end lost 2 bases, and 7 bases lay between the germline ends. CDR1 is MNHEY and CDR2 is SVGAGI in the germline V gene. CDR3 protein: CASSYSNLQETQYF. In DNA form, the CDR3 reads TGTGCCAGCAGTTACTCGAATCTTCAAGAGACCCAGTACTTC.

The table lists this clone with a few counts. CDR3: CASSPWGLNEKLFF. DNA of the CDR3: TGTGCCAGCAGTCCCTGGGGGCTTAATGAAAAACTGTTTTTT. The chain links TRBV2 to TRBJ1-4; a possible D gene is TRBD1 (6 bases). Germline CDR1 is SNHLY and CDR2 is FYNNEI. V was pared by 5 bases and J by 4 bases, with 11 bases between. The CDR3 sequence is 14 residues long.

This clone was seen just once. The rearrangement joins TRBV5-6 to TRBJ1-1; D unclear. CDR3 length: 14 residues. The germline V gene encodes CDR1 SGHDT and CDR2 YYEEEE. V was clipped by 5 bases and J by 4 bases, with 15 bases between them. DNA for the CDR3: TGTGCCAGCAGACTCCGGGGTCCGATCACTGAAGCTTTCTTT. The encoded protein is CASRLRGPITEAFF.

The CDR3 loop reads CARYRGTQYF. Here the CDR3 DNA reads TGTGCCAGGTACCGTGGGACCCAGTACTTC. The V gene is TRBV21-1, the J gene TRBJ2-5. TRBV21-1 is deemed a pseudogene. The CDR3 is 10 amino acids.

The chain carries TRBV25-1 and TRBJ2-3; possibly TRBD1 for D (6 bases). In germline, CDR1 is MGHDK, CDR2 SYGVNS. V dropped 1 base and J dropped 1 base, with 15 bases sitting between them. The CDR3 contains 17 residues. CDR3 nucleotide sequence: TGTGCCAGCAGTGAATCCCGGGACAAGAGGGGCACAGATACGCAGTATTTT. It yields the protein CASSESRDKRGTDTQYF. The whole variable domain, remainder taken from reference TRBV25-1 and TRBJ2-3, is EADIYQTPRYLVIGTGKKITLECSQTMGHDKMYWYQQDPGMELHLIHYSYGVNSTEKGDLSSESTVSRIRTEHFPLTLESARPSHTSQYLCASSESRDKRGTDTQYFGPGTRLTVL.

The CDR3 reads CASSLGRGLVYPNYGYTF. In nucleotides, the CDR3 is TGTGCCAGCAGCTTAGGCCGGGGTCTAGTCTATCCTAACTATGGCTACACCTTC. V usage is TRBV13 and J usage is TRBJ1-2; D not certain. Per the germline V gene, CDR1 is PRHDT and CDR2 is FYEKMQ (reference sequence). The CDR3 is 18 amino acids. Deletions cut 0 bases from V and 0 bases from J, with 17 bases between.

This chain connects TRBV27 to TRBJ2-1, with 8 bases aligning to TRBD2. The V segment lost 5 bases and the J segment 8 bases; nucleotides outside the gene matches: 8. Per the germline V gene, CDR1 is MNHEY and CDR2 is SMNVEV (reference sequence). The CDR3 is 14 residues long. The DNA for the CDR3 is TGTGCCAGCAGTCGCTTCGGGGGGGCCTATGAGCAGTTCTTC. Protein sequence: CASSRFGGAYEQFF.

This rearrangement joins TRBV5-6 to TRBJ2-7, with D unclear. The V gene lost 4 bases and the J gene lost 0 bases, with 11 bases spanning the gap. This CDR3 comprises 14 residues. Germline V CDR1 and CDR2: SGHDT, YYEEEE. The CDR3 DNA reads TGTGCCAGCAGCCTCAGCCCCTCCTCCTACGAGCAGTACTTC. This encodes CASSLSPSSYEQYF.

The chain carries TRBV10-2 and TRBJ2-6, with TRBD2 matching over 9 bases. This CDR3 is 17 amino acids long. With 4 bases clipped from V and 2 bases from J, the junction kept 6 bases outside the gene matches. The germline gives CDR1 WSHSY, CDR2 SAAADI. CDR3 bases: TGCGCCAGCAGTGTTTTAGCGGGAGTAGCTGGGGCCAACGTCCTGACTTTC. It codes for CASSVLAGVAGANVLTF.

This clone appeared once. V usage is TRBV5-1 and J usage is TRBJ2-5; 7 bases agree with TRBD2. CDR1 is SGHRS and CDR2 is YFSETQ in the germline V gene. The junction had 8 bases not matched to a gene; V was cut back by 1 base and J by 5 bases. The CDR3 has 15 amino acids. Written as DNA, the CDR3 is TGCGCCAGCAGCTTGCCGATTGCGGGGGTGGAGACCCAGTACTTC. This encodes CASSLPIAGVETQYF.

The chain recombines TRBV19 with TRBJ1-5; D is uncertain. V dropped 3 bases and J dropped 3 bases, with 12 bases sitting between them. Per germline, CDR1 LNHDA and CDR2 SQIVND (reference sequence). CDR3 length: 15 residues. CDR3 region: CASSMIESYNQPQHF. The CDR3 DNA sequence: TGTGCCAGTAGTATGATCGAGAGTTACAATCAGCCCCAGCATTTT.

CDR3 in DNA: TGTGCCAGCAGCCAAGGAAGGAGAGCGAAGGCCTACGAGCAGTACTTC. It yields the protein CASSQGRRAKAYEQYF. The V call is TRBV14, the J call TRBJ2-7; D gene ambiguous. This CDR3 contains 16 residues. Germline V gene lookup returns CDR1 SGHDN and CDR2 FVKESK. Trimming left V 1 base short and J 2 bases short, with 15 bases between.

V gene TRBV28 combines with J gene TRBJ1-6, with 10 bases matching TRBD1. Per germline, CDR1 MDHEN and CDR2 SYDVKM. This CDR3 region has 16 residues. V shed 5 bases, J shed 6 bases, and the junction held 7 bases outside the gene matches. The CDR3 DNA reads as TGTGCCAGCAGTAACGCCGGGACAGGGGTTAATTCACCCCTCCACTTT. Residues: CASSNAGTGVNSPLHF.

This sequence joins TRBV7-3 and TRBJ2-3, with 11 bases that match TRBD2. This CDR3 comprises 21 residues. Germline CDR1 and CDR2: SGHTA and FQGTGA. Trimming took 2 bases from V and 1 from J; bases not matched to a gene: 17. The CDR3 DNA is TGTGCCAGCAGCTTAGCCCTCCCAATACGACTAGCGGGGCCCCGCACAGATACGCAGTATTTT. It specifies CASSLALPIRLAGPRTDTQYF.

The V and J genes are TRBV15 and TRBJ2-2; 10 bases line up with TRBD2. This CDR3 spans 17 amino acids. Germline CDR1 is LNHNV and CDR2 is YYDKDF (reference sequence). V shed 5 bases, J shed 5 bases, and the junction held 11 bases outside the gene matches. The CDR3 sequence is CATSPRRTAGGTGELFF. CDR3 in DNA: TGTGCCACCAGCCCCCGAAGGACAGCGGGAGGGACCGGGGAGCTGTTTTTT.

V is TRBV5-6 and J is TRBJ1-5; D gene uncertain. V gave up 3 bases and J gave up 3 bases, with 10 bases separating them. The CDR3 covers 14 residues. The germline CDR1 and CDR2 sequences are SGHDT and YYEEEE. The CDR3 DNA sequence: TGTGCCAGCAGCTCCCCGGGCCTCAATCAGCCCCAGCATTTT. Protein product: CASSSPGLNQPQHF. Complete variable domain (other parts from reference TRBV5-6 and TRBJ1-5): DAGVTQSPTHLIKTRGQQVTLRCSPKSGHDTVSWYQQALGQGPQFIFQYYEEEERQRGNFPDRFSGHQFPNYSSELNVNALLLGDSALYLCASSSPGLNQPQHFGDGTRLSIL.